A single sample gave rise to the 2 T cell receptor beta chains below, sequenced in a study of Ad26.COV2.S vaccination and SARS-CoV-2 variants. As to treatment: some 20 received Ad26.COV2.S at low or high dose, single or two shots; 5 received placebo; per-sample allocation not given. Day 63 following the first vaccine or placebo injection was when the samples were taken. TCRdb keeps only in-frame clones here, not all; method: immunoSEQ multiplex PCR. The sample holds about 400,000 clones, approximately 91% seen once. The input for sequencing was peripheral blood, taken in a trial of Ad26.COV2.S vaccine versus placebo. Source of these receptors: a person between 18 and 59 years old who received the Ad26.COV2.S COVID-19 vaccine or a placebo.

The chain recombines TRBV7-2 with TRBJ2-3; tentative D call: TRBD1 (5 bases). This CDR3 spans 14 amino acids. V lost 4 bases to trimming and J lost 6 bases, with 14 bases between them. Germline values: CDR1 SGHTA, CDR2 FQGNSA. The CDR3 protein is CASSYLGAGDTQYF. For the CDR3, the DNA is TGTGCCAGCAGCTACCTAGGGGCCGGGGATACGCAGTATTTT.

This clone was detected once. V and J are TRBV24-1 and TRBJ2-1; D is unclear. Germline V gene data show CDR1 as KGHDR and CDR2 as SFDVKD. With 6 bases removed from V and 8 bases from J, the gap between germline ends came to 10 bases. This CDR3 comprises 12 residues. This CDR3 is CATSHQTHEQFF. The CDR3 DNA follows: TGTGCCACCAGTCATCAGACTCATGAGCAGTTCTTC.